This entry lists 24 T cell receptor beta chains sequenced from one sample in a study of T cell repertoires in cytomegalovirus infection (dated by TCRdb to the late 2010s). Sequencing instrument: Illumina HiSeq 1500. TCRdb reprocessing: public reads trimmed at Q25 with fastp, clones called with MiXCR, in-frame beta chains kept. Each CDR3 protein gets just one entry, which takes the most common genes and DNA from the rows behind it. In this sample the table shows roughly 320,000 distinct CDR3 sequences, roughly a tenth of which occur a single time. The ten largest clonotypes hold about 2.3% of the sample. Sequences were obtained from PBMCs. The receptors stem from a human donor in good health (CMV status not recorded). Some clones in this sample may be carry-over from other donors' samples.

The chain uses TRBV12-3 or TRBV12-4 and TRBJ2-1, with a weak D call TRBD1 (6 bases). The V gene lost 1 base and the J gene lost 3 bases, with 13 bases spanning the gap. This CDR3 is built from 16 residues. The CDR3 is CASSLGGTLLYNEQFF. CDR3 bases: TGTGCCAGCAGTTTAGGGGGGACACTCCTCTACAATGAGCAGTTCTTC.

This clonotype was detected only a few times. This chain connects TRBV15 to TRBJ2-7, with 9 bases identical to TRBD1. V shed 10 bases and J 7 bases; nucleotides not matched to a gene: 5. Germline lookup yields CDR1 LNHNV and CDR2 YYDKDF (reference sequence). The CDR3 totals 11 residues. CDR3 nucleotides: TGTGCCATCGGACAGGGGAGAGAGCAGTACTTC. Translating gives CAIGQGREQYF.

This clonotype came up a few times. The V and J genes are TRBV24-1 and TRBJ2-3; 11 nucleotides agree with TRBD2. The CDR3 is made up of 14 amino acids. Germline-derived CDR1 and CDR2 are KGHDR and SFDVKD. V was pared by 4 bases and J by 4 bases, with 0 bases of the junction left unmatched. CDR3 in amino acids: CATSEGLAADTQYF. The DNA for the CDR3 is TGTGCCACCAGTGAGGGACTAGCGGCAGATACGCAGTATTTT.

Ten or more counts support this clonotype. The chain links TRBV28 to TRBJ2-2; possibly TRBD2 for D (6 bases). V gave up 5 bases and J gave up 6 bases, with 19 bases separating them. This CDR3 is built from 16 residues. The germline gives CDR1 MDHEN, CDR2 SYDVKM. This chain's CDR3 is CASSQPDYLGAGELFF. CDR3 DNA sequence: TGTGCCAGCAGTCAACCGGACTACCTGGGAGCCGGGGAGCTGTTTTTT.

V usage is TRBV12-3 or TRBV12-4 and J usage is TRBJ2-7; 11 nucleotides line up with TRBD1. V gave up 4 bases and J gave up 3 bases; unmatched junction bases: 5. The CDR3 has 15 amino acids. In nucleotides, the CDR3 is TGTGCCAGCAGTTCTCCGGGACAGGGGGACTACGAGCAGTACTTC. It specifies CASSSPGQGDYEQYF.

Many counts were recorded for this clonotype. CDR3 bases: TGCGCCAGCAGACGTACAGGGTTCCAAGAGACCCAGTACTTC. Residues: CASRRTGFQETQYF. The genes are TRBV5-1 and TRBJ2-5; a possible D gene is TRBD1 (6 bases). The CDR3 length is 14 residues. Trimming shortened V by 5 bases and J by 1 base, and 12 bases separated the two germline ends. Germline loops: CDR1 SGHRS, CDR2 YFSETQ.

This clonotype came up many times. J is TRBJ2-5 and V is TRBV7-2; 10 bases agree with TRBD2. CDR1 SGHTA and CDR2 FQGNSA come from the germline V gene. The CDR3 sequence is 15 residues long. V was clipped by 0 bases and J by 5 bases; unmatched bases: 3. CDR3 sequence reads: CASSLASGGEETQYF. The DNA for the CDR3 is TGTGCCAGCAGCTTAGCCAGCGGGGGGGAGGAGACCCAGTACTTC. The entire variable domain, with the rest obtained from reference TRBV7-2 and TRBJ2-5, is as follows: GAGVSQSPSNKVTEKGKDVELRCDPISGHTALYWYRQSLGQGLEFLIYFQGNSAPDKSGLPSDRFSAERTGGSVSTLTIQRTQQEDSAVYLCASSLASGGEETQYFGPGTRLLVL.

This clonotype was counted at least ten times. The gene calls are TRBV25-1 and TRBJ2-7; the match to TRBD1 covers 7 bases. J was trimmed by 4 bases and V by 4 bases; bases with no gene match: 7. CDR3 length equals 14 residues. Germline values: CDR1 MGHDK, CDR2 SYGVNS. The chain's CDR3 is CASSAETGFYEQYF. The CDR3 DNA reads TGTGCCAGCAGTGCGGAGACAGGGTTTTACGAGCAGTACTTC.

This clonotype has at least ten counts. The rearrangement links TRBV24-1 to TRBJ2-3, with 9 bases identical to TRBD2. V shed 6 bases and J 3 bases; nucleotides not matched to a gene: 6. The length of the CDR3 is 15 residues. Per the germline V gene, CDR1 is KGHDR and CDR2 is SFDVKD. In DNA form, the CDR3 reads TGTGCCACCAGTCAAGCGGGGGGTGGAACAGATACGCAGTATTTT. Encoded protein: CATSQAGGGTDTQYF.

At least ten counts were recorded for this clonotype. The chain uses TRBV12-3 or TRBV12-4 and TRBJ1-2, with 7 bases aligning to TRBD1. V lost 6 bases, J lost 7 bases, and 11 bases stayed unmatched. The CDR3 contains 14 residues. The DNA of the CDR3 is TGTGCCAGCAGCCTCAGGGGGGATTGGAGTGGCTACACCTTC. It yields the protein CASSLRGDWSGYTF.

At least ten counts were recorded for this clonotype. J is TRBJ1-4 and V is TRBV28, with 7 nucleotides matching TRBD1. The CDR3 consists of 16 residues. Losses at the gene ends were 6 bases for V and 5 bases for J; bases not matched to a gene: 12. The germline CDR1 and CDR2 sequences are MDHEN and SYDVKM. In nucleotides, the CDR3 is TGTGCCAGCAGCCAACGACAGGGTCGGGTAAATGAAAAACTGTTTTTT. It codes for CASSQRQGRVNEKLFF. Filled out from reference TRBV28 and TRBJ1-4, the complete variable domain reads DVKVTQSSRYLVKRTGEKVFLECVQDMDHENMFWYRQDPGLGLRLIYFSYDVKMKEKGDIPEGYSVSREKKERFSLILESASTNQTSMYLCASSQRQGRVNEKLFFGSGTQLSVL.

At least ten counts were recorded for this clonotype. The V call is TRBV6-2 or TRBV6-3, the J call TRBJ2-1, with a weak D call TRBD2 (6 bases). The CDR3 is 17 residues long. Germline V CDR1 and CDR2: MNHEY, SVGEGT. The germline V and J ends were trimmed by 2 bases and 7 bases, with 21 bases remaining between them. The CDR3 protein is CASSYHDLNGRGNEQFF. CDR3 bases: TGTGCCAGCAGTTACCACGACTTGAACGGGCGGGGTAATGAGCAGTTCTTC.

This clonotype appeared a few times. The chain combines TRBV6-5 with TRBJ1-4; 9 nucleotides match TRBD1. The V and J ends lost 5 bases and 8 bases, in that order; junction bases with no gene match: 9. CDR3 length: 15 residues. In germline, CDR1 is MNHEY, CDR2 SVGAGI. The CDR3 is CASSGSGTGREKLFF. Written as DNA, the CDR3 is TGTGCCAGCAGTGGATCCGGGACAGGGAGAGAAAAACTGTTTTTT.

This clonotype showed up just a few times. The chain is built from TRBV14 and TRBJ1-1; D is unresolved. The CDR3 contains 17 residues. The germline gives CDR1 SGHDN, CDR2 FVKESK. Trimming stripped 2 bases from V and 3 bases from J, with 19 bases between. The CDR3: CASSQPDSLRRDTEAFF. In nucleotides, the CDR3 is TGTGCCAGCAGCCAACCGGACTCCTTACGGAGGGACACTGAAGCTTTCTTT.

This clonotype was counted many times. This chain joins TRBV7-2 and TRBJ2-2, with D possibly being TRBD2 (6 bases). Germline V gives CDR1 SGHTA, CDR2 FQGNSA. This CDR3 is 15 amino acids long. V lost 6 bases, J lost 7 bases, and 18 bases lay in between. The CDR3: CASRTMAGRIGELFF. Here the CDR3 DNA reads TGTGCCAGCAGGACTATGGCAGGGAGGATCGGGGAGCTGTTTTTT.

This clonotype has ten or more counts. The J gene is TRBJ1-2, the V gene TRBV12-3 or TRBV12-4; TRBD1 aligns across 7 bases. CDR3 length equals 15 residues. Germline trimming cut 1 base from V and 3 bases from J; bases unmatched to any gene: 5. The CDR3 spells CASSLGAGGDYGYTF. Written as DNA, the CDR3 is TGTGCCAGCAGTTTAGGGGCAGGGGGTGACTATGGCTACACCTTC.

This clonotype was counted at least ten times. The chain links TRBV7-6 to TRBJ2-7; a weak D match, TRBD1 (5 bases). The CDR3 length is 13 residues. Germline V gives CDR1 SGHVS, CDR2 FNYEAQ. The germline V and J ends were trimmed by 5 bases and 3 bases, with 11 bases remaining between them. CDR3 coding DNA: TGTGCCAGCAGCGAGAGAAGGGGCTACGAGCAGTACGTC. It is translated as CASSERRGYEQYV.

This clonotype occurred many times. J is TRBJ2-5 and V is TRBV20-1, with no clear D. Deletions cut 4 bases from V and 1 base from J, with 13 bases between. This CDR3 has 14 residues. CDR1 is DFQATT, CDR2 SNEGSKA, per germline (reference sequence). The CDR3 loop reads CSATRMTSQETQYF. The CDR3, as DNA: TGCAGTGCTACTAGAATGACAAGCCAAGAGACCCAGTACTTC.

The table lists this clonotype with many counts. The chain couples TRBV6-5 to TRBJ1-2, with TRBD1 matching over 8 bases. V was pared by 2 bases and J by 4 bases, with 9 bases of the junction left unmatched. From germline, CDR1 is MNHEY and CDR2 SVGAGI. The CDR3 is 16 residues long. The CDR3, as DNA: TGTGCCAGCAGTTACCTTTTTGGACAGGGTAGCTATGGCTACACCTTC. Amino acid sequence: CASSYLFGQGSYGYTF.

This clonotype has only a few counts. This chain links TRBV2 with TRBJ1-4; TRBD1 might be the D (5 bases). V lost 6 bases and J lost 3, with 14 bases in between. The germline V gene encodes CDR1 SNHLY and CDR2 FYNNEI. This CDR3 is 15 amino acids long. DNA of the CDR3: TGTGCCAGCAGGGAGACAGAAGCTCCTAATGAAAAACTGTTTTTT. It specifies CASRETEAPNEKLFF.

At least ten counts were recorded for this clonotype. The chain employs TRBV5-6 and TRBJ2-5; possible D gene TRBD2, 6 bases. The CDR3 spans 18 residues. Germline CDR1 reads SGHDT; CDR2 reads YYEEEE. Trimming removed 4 bases at V and 1 base at J, with 23 bases between. The CDR3 region is CASSPVNSWGLPQETQYF. CDR3 coding DNA: TGTGCCAGCAGCCCCGTTAACTCTTGGGGACTGCCCCAAGAGACCCAGTACTTC.

This clonotype was counted ten times or more. The chain carries TRBV20-1 and TRBJ1-3; D unclear. V was cut by 0 bases and J by 0 bases, with 12 bases left in between. Germline V gene lookup returns CDR1 DFQATT and CDR2 SNEGSKA (reference sequence). This CDR3 is built from 16 residues. The CDR3 region has the DNA TGCAGTGCTAGAGATTGGCACACAAGCTCTGGAAACACCATATATTTT. Translated: CSARDWHTSSGNTIYF.

This clonotype showed up many times. The V call is TRBV7-2, the J call TRBJ2-3; D unresolved. Per germline, CDR1 SGHTA and CDR2 FQGNSA. The ends were cut back, 1 base at V and 2 bases at J, with 7 bases in the middle. CDR3 length equals 14 residues. CDR3 in amino acids: CASSLDGYTDTQYF. The CDR3 bases are TGTGCCAGCAGCTTAGATGGCTACACAGATACGCAGTATTTT. The full variable domain, with the rest looked up from reference TRBV7-2 and TRBJ2-3, is GAGVSQSPSNKVTEKGKDVELRCDPISGHTALYWYRQSLGQGLEFLIYFQGNSAPDKSGLPSDRFSAERTGGSVSTLTIQRTQQEDSAVYLCASSLDGYTDTQYFGPGTRLTVL.

This clonotype was counted at least ten times. The rearrangement joins TRBV7-2 to TRBJ2-7; D gene uncertain. The CDR3 totals 13 residues. Germline loops: CDR1 SGHTA, CDR2 FQGNSA. V was cut by 5 bases and J by 6 bases, with 14 bases left in between. The CDR3 DNA is TGTGCCAGCAGCCCCCACGGCAATCTCGAGCAGTACGTC. As protein: CASSPHGNLEQYV.